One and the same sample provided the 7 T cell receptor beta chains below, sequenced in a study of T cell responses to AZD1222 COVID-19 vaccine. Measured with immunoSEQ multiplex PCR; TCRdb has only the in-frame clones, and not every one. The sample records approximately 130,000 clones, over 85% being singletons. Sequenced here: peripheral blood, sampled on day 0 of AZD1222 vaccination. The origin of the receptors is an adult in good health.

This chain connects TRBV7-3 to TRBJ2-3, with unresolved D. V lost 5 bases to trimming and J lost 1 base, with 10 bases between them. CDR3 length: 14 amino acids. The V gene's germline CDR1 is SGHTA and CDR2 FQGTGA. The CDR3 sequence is CASSPLLGTDTQYF. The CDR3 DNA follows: TGTGCCAGCAGCCCACTCCTGGGCACAGATACGCAGTATTTT.

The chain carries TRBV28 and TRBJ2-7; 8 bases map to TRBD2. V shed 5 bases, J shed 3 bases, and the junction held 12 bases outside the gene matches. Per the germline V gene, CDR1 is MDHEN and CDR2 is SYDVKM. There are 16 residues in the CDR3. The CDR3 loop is CASSPLSRGRFYEQYF. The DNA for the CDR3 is TGTGCCAGCAGTCCCCTCTCCCGCGGGAGGTTCTACGAGCAGTACTTC.

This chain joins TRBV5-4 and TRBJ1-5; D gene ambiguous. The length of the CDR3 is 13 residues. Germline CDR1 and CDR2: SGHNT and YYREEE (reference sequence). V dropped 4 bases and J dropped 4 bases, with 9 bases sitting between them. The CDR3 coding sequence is TGTGCCAGCAGCATGAACCAGAATCAGCCCCAGCATTTT. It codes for CASSMNQNQPQHF.

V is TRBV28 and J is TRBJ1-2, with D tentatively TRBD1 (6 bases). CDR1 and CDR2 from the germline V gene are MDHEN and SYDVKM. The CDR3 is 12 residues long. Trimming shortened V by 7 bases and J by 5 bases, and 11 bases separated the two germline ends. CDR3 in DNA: TGTGCCAGCACTGCAGGGGAGTATGGCTACACCTTC. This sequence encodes CASTAGEYGYTF.

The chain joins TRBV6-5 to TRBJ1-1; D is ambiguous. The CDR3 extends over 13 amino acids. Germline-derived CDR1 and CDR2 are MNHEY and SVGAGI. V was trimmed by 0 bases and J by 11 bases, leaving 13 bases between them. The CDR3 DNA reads TGTGCCAGCAGTTACTCCGAAATAGCGTCGGCTTTCTTT. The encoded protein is CASSYSEIASAFF.

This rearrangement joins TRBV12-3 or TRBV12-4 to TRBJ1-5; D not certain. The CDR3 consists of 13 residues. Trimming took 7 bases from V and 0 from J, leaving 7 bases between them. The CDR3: CASTQYSNQPQHF. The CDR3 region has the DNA TGTGCCAGCACCCAGTATAGCAATCAGCCCCAGCATTTT.

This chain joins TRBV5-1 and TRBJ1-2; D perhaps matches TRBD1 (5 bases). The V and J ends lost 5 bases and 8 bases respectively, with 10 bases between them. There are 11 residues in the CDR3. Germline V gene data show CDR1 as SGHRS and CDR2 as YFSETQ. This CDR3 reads CASRQVGGYTF. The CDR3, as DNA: TGCGCCAGCAGACAGGTGGGAGGCTACACCTTC.